What follows are 29 T cell receptor beta chains derived from one specimen sequenced in a study of PD-1 blockade in classical Hodgkin lymphoma. Sequencing was performed with immunoSEQ multiplex PCR; in TCRdb, only in-frame clones are kept and a portion is missing. The data hold around 25,000 clones, with approximately 72% observed a single time. This sample's time point: cycle 4 day 1 (C4D1), after five to seven weeks of nivolumab. Autologous stem cell transplantation was followed by relapse in every patient, and brentuximab vedotin exposure varied. The material was peripheral blood mononuclear cells (PBMCs), obtained before the fourth cycle of nivolumab. The receptors shown here come from a human donor with classical Hodgkin lymphoma.

This sequence joins TRBV7-2 and TRBJ2-3; 7 positions agree with TRBD2. The CDR3 loop spans 16 amino acids. Germline CDR1 and CDR2: SGHTA and FQGNSA. Trimming took 3 bases from V and 6 from J; bases not matched to a gene: 12. CDR3 sequence (DNA): TGTGCCAGCAGCTTCAATGGCCTAGCGGTGGGGGATACGCAGTATTTT. This encodes CASSFNGLAVGDTQYF.

This sequence joins TRBV4-1 and TRBJ2-5, with 9 bases aligning to TRBD2. The V and J ends lost 0 bases and 1 base, in that order; junction bases with no gene match: 12. CDR1 is MGHRA and CDR2 is YSYEKL in the germline V gene. The CDR3 is 19 residues long. The CDR3 sequence is CASSQENFMVAGVQETQYF. CDR3 bases: TGCGCCAGCAGCCAAGAGAATTTCATGGTAGCGGGGGTCCAAGAGACCCAGTACTTC.

This clone was counted a single time. The CDR3 protein is CASSMIRTRDTDTQYF. CDR3 in DNA: TGTGCCAGCAGCATGATCCGCACCAGAGACACAGATACGCAGTATTTT. The rearrangement uses TRBV5-6 and TRBJ2-3; D unresolved. Trimming took off 4 bases at V and 2 bases at J, with 17 bases between the two ends. Germline loops: CDR1 SGHDT, CDR2 YYEEEE. The CDR3 sequence is 16 residues long.

The chain recombines TRBV7-9 with TRBJ1-2; TRBD1 matches 10 bases. The CDR3 runs 13 residues. The ends lost 5 bases at V and 4 bases at J; junction bases unmatched: 1. CDR1 SEHNR and CDR2 FQNEAQ come from the germline V gene (reference sequence). CDR3 DNA: TGTGCCAGCAGCGGACAGGGGGTCTATGGCTACACCTTC. It specifies CASSGQGVYGYTF.

This clone was picked up a small number of times. This chain uses TRBV5-4 with TRBJ1-5; D remains ambiguous. Germline V gives CDR1 SGHNT, CDR2 YYREEE (reference sequence). V lost 5 bases and J 8 bases, leaving 8 bases between the germline ends. This CDR3 is 11 amino acids long. The CDR3 bases are TGTGCCAGCAGTTCCTACAAGCCCCAGCATTTT. Amino acids: CASSSYKPQHF.

This chain uses TRBV6-5 with TRBJ1-1; 9 positions match TRBD1. The trim removed 5 bases at V and 5 bases at J, leaving 9 bases unmatched. CDR3 length: 15 residues. The germline gives CDR1 MNHEY, CDR2 SVGAGI. This CDR3 is CASSRPGQGRTEAFF. In nucleotides, the CDR3 is TGTGCCAGCAGTCGCCCGGGACAGGGTCGGACTGAAGCTTTCTTT.

The V and J genes are TRBV11-1 and TRBJ1-3; D gene ambiguous. Trimming took off 5 bases at V and 11 bases at J, with 16 bases between the two ends. This CDR3 contains 13 residues. Germline V gene lookup returns CDR1 SGHAT and CDR2 FQDESV (reference sequence). The CDR3 loop reads CASSRSRLDAIYF. Here the CDR3 DNA reads TGTGCCAGCAGCCGAAGTCGGTTGGACGCCATATATTTT.

This rearrangement joins TRBV6-5 to TRBJ1-1; 8 nucleotides agree with TRBD1. Per germline, CDR1 MNHEY and CDR2 SVGAGI. This CDR3 region has 16 residues. The V segment lost 4 bases and the J segment 7 bases; nucleotides outside the gene matches: 14. CDR3 sequence: CASSFSATGAGGEAFF. The CDR3 DNA sequence: TGTGCCAGCAGTTTCTCTGCGACAGGGGCAGGCGGTGAAGCTTTCTTT.

The rearrangement joins TRBV28 to TRBJ2-1; the match to TRBD2 covers 9 bases. V lost 3 bases and J lost 9; bases outside the gene matches: 6. Germline V CDR1 and CDR2: MDHEN, SYDVKM. CDR3 size: 14 residues. CDR3 loop: CASSFSGTSSEQFF. In nucleotides, the CDR3 is TGTGCCAGCAGTTTTTCCGGGACTAGCAGTGAGCAGTTCTTC.

To note about this clone: Other DNA sequences in this specimen translate into the identical CDR3. The rearrangement joins TRBV7-8 to TRBJ2-3, with D possibly TRBD2 on 7 matching bases. The CDR3 loop spans 14 amino acids. Germline V gene sequence: CDR1 SGHVS, CDR2 FQNEAQ. V lost 1 base and J lost 6, with 11 bases in between. Here the CDR3 DNA reads TGTGCCAGCAGCTTAGGGGGGGGGCCGGATACGCAGTATTTT. Amino acid sequence: CASSLGGGPDTQYF.

This clone was seen a handful of times. V usage is TRBV5-1 and J usage is TRBJ2-5; possibly TRBD2 for D (7 bases). The V gene lost 0 bases and the J gene lost 4 bases, with 16 bases spanning the gap. This CDR3 spans 16 amino acids. Germline V gene data show CDR1 as SGHRS and CDR2 as YFSETQ. The DNA for the CDR3 is TGCGCCAGCAGCTTGGCTTCTGGGGGGGCGGTAGAGACCCAGTACTTC. Amino acids: CASSLASGGAVETQYF.

The gene calls are TRBV5-1 and TRBJ1-1; 7 bases are a match to TRBD1. Germline V CDR1 and CDR2: SGHRS, YFSETQ. The CDR3 sequence is 15 residues long. V lost 2 bases to trimming and J lost 3 bases; unmatched junction nucleotides: 7. The CDR3 DNA reads TGCGCCAGCAGCTTTTCACAGGGGTGGGACACTGAAGCTTTCTTT. Its translation is CASSFSQGWDTEAFF. The whole variable domain, filled in from reference TRBV5-1 and TRBJ1-1, reads KAGVTQTPRYLIKTRGQQVTLSCSPISGHRSVSWYQQTPGQGLQFLFEYFSETQRNKGNFPGRFSGRQFSNSRSEMNVSTLELGDSALYLCASSFSQGWDTEAFFGQGTRLTVV.

This clone was recorded only once. The J gene is TRBJ1-2, the V gene TRBV27, with a weak D call TRBD1 (5 bases). The CDR3 runs to 14 residues. The germline V gene encodes CDR1 MNHEY and CDR2 SMNVEV (reference sequence). The ends were cut back, 2 bases at V and 4 bases at J, with 11 bases in the middle. The CDR3 sequence: CASSLDPDTYGYTF. Here the CDR3 DNA reads TGTGCCAGCAGTTTAGACCCGGACACCTATGGCTACACCTTC.

This chain links TRBV9 with TRBJ2-1; 9 bases fit TRBD2. The length of the CDR3 is 15 residues. The ends lost 0 bases at V and 13 bases at J; junction bases unmatched: 11. Germline V gives CDR1 SGDLS, CDR2 YYNGEE. The CDR3: CASSVDGGGGLGQFF. The CDR3 nucleotides are TGTGCCAGCAGCGTAGACGGCGGGGGGGGCCTTGGACAGTTCTTC.

The chain has TRBV7-9 and TRBJ2-5, with TRBD2 matching 9 bases. This CDR3 has 15 residues. V shed 0 bases and J 9 bases; nucleotides not matched to a gene: 8. Germline V lookup: CDR1 SEHNR, CDR2 FQNEAQ (reference sequence). CDR3 region: CASSLAASGAQAQYF. The CDR3 bases are TGTGCCAGCAGCTTAGCGGCTAGCGGGGCCCAGGCCCAGTACTTC.

This clone was counted once. The chain couples TRBV5-1 to TRBJ2-2; either TRBD1 or TRBD2 may supply D (5 bases each). Germline CDR1 SGHRS, CDR2 YFSETQ. The CDR3 runs 16 residues. The germline V and J ends were trimmed by 4 bases and 3 bases, with 16 bases remaining between them. CDR3 protein: CASSPLRGFDTGELFF. The CDR3 nucleotides are TGCGCCAGCAGCCCCCTGAGGGGATTTGACACCGGGGAGCTGTTTTTT. The variable domain in full, completed from reference TRBV5-1 and TRBJ2-2, reads KAGVTQTPRYLIKTRGQQVTLSCSPISGHRSVSWYQQTPGQGLQFLFEYFSETQRNKGNFPGRFSGRQFSNSRSEMNVSTLELGDSALYLCASSPLRGFDTGELFFGEGSRLTVL.

The chain employs TRBV11-2 and TRBJ2-3; 8 bases match TRBD1. The junction had 1 base not matched to a gene; V was cut back by 3 bases and J by 2 bases. From germline, CDR1 is SGHAT and CDR2 FQNNGV. The CDR3 is 14 residues long. Written as DNA, the CDR3 is TGTGCCAGCAGCTTGGGACAGGCCACAGATACGCAGTATTTT. It encodes CASSLGQATDTQYF.

This chain joins TRBV7-2 and TRBJ1-6; weak D call: TRBD1 (6 bases). Germline-derived CDR1 and CDR2 are SGHTA and FQGNSA. The CDR3 is 15 residues long. V lost 3 bases, J lost 4 bases, and 10 bases lay in between. The CDR3 bases are TGTGCCAGCAGCTTCAACAGGGCTTATAATTCACCCCTCCACTTT. It codes for CASSFNRAYNSPLHF.

This CDR3 reads CASSSTNTISGNTIYF. The DNA of the CDR3 is TGTGCCAGCAGCTCGACAAATACTATCTCTGGAAACACCATATATTTT. The V call is TRBV7-8, the J call TRBJ1-3; no clear D gene. Germline V lookup: CDR1 SGHVS, CDR2 FQNEAQ. The CDR3 length is 16 residues. Trimming shortened V by 4 bases and J by 0 bases, and 13 bases separated the two germline ends.

This chain joins TRBV11-2 and TRBJ1-5; D not certain. The CDR3 length is 14 residues. The V end was cut by 3 bases, the J end by 6 bases, with 12 bases between. Germline CDR1 SGHAT, CDR2 FQNNGV. The CDR3 here is CASSLGWEGQPQHF. The CDR3 DNA follows: TGTGCCAGCAGCTTGGGCTGGGAGGGTCAGCCCCAGCATTTT.

J is TRBJ1-1 and V is TRBV30, with a possible D match to TRBD1 (5 bases). CDR3 size: 12 residues. The V end lost 2 bases, the J end lost 10 bases, and 14 bases lay between the germline ends. The germline gives CDR1 GTSNPN, CDR2 SVGIG (reference sequence). Here the CDR3 DNA reads TGTGCCTGGAGTCTCTCCTCGGGGGGAGCTTTCTTT. Translating it yields CAWSLSSGGAFF.

The CDR3 coding sequence is TGTGCCAGCAGTCAGTTCAGGGACGGAACCAATGAGCAGTTCTTC. This translates into CASSQFRDGTNEQFF. The V call is TRBV6-1, the J call TRBJ2-1; perhaps D is TRBD1 or TRBD2 (5 bases each). The CDR3 length is 15 residues. Looked up from germline, CDR1 is MNHNS and CDR2 is SASEGT. Trimming stripped 5 bases from V and 6 bases from J, with 17 bases between.

The chain couples TRBV19 to TRBJ2-5, with 10 bases lining up with TRBD2. The germline V gene has CDR1 LNHDA and CDR2 SQIVND (reference sequence). J lost 5 bases, V lost 5 bases, and 8 bases had no gene match. The CDR3 loop spans 15 amino acids. The CDR3 sequence: CASSVASGSMETQYF. The CDR3 DNA sequence: TGTGCCAGTAGTGTAGCTAGCGGGAGTATGGAGACCCAGTACTTC.

The genes are TRBV30 and TRBJ2-3, with 11 positions matching TRBD2. The CDR3 runs 18 residues. CDR1 and CDR2 (germline): GTSNPN, SVGIG (reference sequence). V lost 5 bases and J lost 0; bases outside the gene matches: 13. Written as DNA, the CDR3 is TGTGCCTGGGACTATCCGGGACTAGCGGTCTCTAGCACAGATACGCAGTATTTT. It encodes CAWDYPGLAVSSTDTQYF.

This chain joins TRBV28 and TRBJ2-7, with TRBD2 matching 10 bases. Looked up from germline, CDR1 is MDHEN and CDR2 is SYDVKM. The V gene end was trimmed by 5 bases and the J gene end by 4 bases; junction bases not matched to a gene: 8. The CDR3 length is 15 residues. In DNA, the CDR3 is TGTGCCAGCAGTGCAGCGGGGGGGCCTGTATACGAGCAGTACTTC. It yields the protein CASSAAGGPVYEQYF.

The chain is built from TRBV30 and TRBJ2-7; D might be TRBD1 (6 bases). This CDR3 is built from 11 residues. CDR1 is GTSNPN, CDR2 SVGIG, per germline (reference sequence). V dropped 2 bases and J dropped 5 bases, with 7 bases sitting between them. CDR3 nucleotide sequence: TGTGCCTGGAGTAGGACAGACGAGCAGTACTTC. Translated: CAWSRTDEQYF.

The chain is built from TRBV2 and TRBJ2-1; 13 bases are a match to TRBD2. CDR1 SNHLY and CDR2 FYNNEI come from the germline V gene. The trim removed 6 bases at V and 4 bases at J, leaving 9 bases unmatched. This CDR3 has 17 amino acids. Here the CDR3 DNA reads TGTGCCAGCAGCTTTACTAGCGGGAGGGCCGCTTACAATGAGCAGTTCTTC. Translated, it gives CASSFTSGRAAYNEQFF.

This rearrangement joins TRBV27 to TRBJ2-6, with D possibly being TRBD1 (5 bases). V was cut by 3 bases and J by 0 bases, with 18 bases left in between. From germline, CDR1 is MNHEY and CDR2 SMNVEV (reference sequence). The CDR3 has 19 residues. The CDR3 region is CASSFRLDTKVSGANVLTF. CDR3 in DNA: TGTGCCAGCAGTTTTCGGCTGGACACTAAGGTCTCTGGGGCCAACGTCCTGACTTTC.

The chain links TRBV7-8 to TRBJ2-7, with a tentative D call TRBD1 (5 bases). Deletions cut 5 bases from V and 2 bases from J, with 10 bases between. The CDR3 is 13 amino acids. Germline loops: CDR1 SGHVS, CDR2 FQNEAQ. DNA for the CDR3: TGTGCCAGCAGCGTAGACAGCACCTACGAGCAGTACTTC. As protein: CASSVDSTYEQYF.